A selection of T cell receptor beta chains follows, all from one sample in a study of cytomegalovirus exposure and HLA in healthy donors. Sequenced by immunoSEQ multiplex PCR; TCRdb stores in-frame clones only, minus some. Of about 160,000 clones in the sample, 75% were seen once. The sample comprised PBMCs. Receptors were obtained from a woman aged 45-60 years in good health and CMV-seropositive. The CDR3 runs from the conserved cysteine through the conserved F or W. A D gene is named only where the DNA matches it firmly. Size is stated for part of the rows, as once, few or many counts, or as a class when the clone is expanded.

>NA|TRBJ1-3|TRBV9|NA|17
CASSVGPGRSAGNTIYF
TGTGCCAGCAGCGTAGGTCCGGGTCGGAGCGCCGGAAACACCATATATTTT
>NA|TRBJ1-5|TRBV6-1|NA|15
CASSEGFLRNQPQHF
TGTGCCAGCAGTGAAGGATTCCTCAGAAATCAGCCCCAGCATTTT
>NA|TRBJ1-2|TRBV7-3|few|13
CASSPRGDYGYTF
TGTGCCAGCAGCCCCCGAGGCGACTATGGCTACACCTTC
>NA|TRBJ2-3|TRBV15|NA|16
CATSRAGSSGSDTQYF
TGTGCCACCAGCAGAGCGGGTAGCAGTGGCTCAGATACGCAGTATTTT
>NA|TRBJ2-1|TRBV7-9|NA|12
CASTPYVSGQFF
TGTGCCAGCACCCCCTACGTCTCGGGGCAGTTCTTC
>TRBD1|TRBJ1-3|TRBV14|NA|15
CASSLFPTGQDTIYF
TGTGCCAGCAGCCTTTTTCCGACAGGGCAAGACACCATATATTTT
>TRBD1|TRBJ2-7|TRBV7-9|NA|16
CASSLSRGRYSYEQYF
TGTGCCAGCAGCTTAAGTAGGGGGCGATACTCCTACGAGCAGTACTTC
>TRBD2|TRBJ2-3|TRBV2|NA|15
CATTVERGGADTQYF
TGTGCCACCACCGTCGAGCGGGGGGGGGCAGATACGCAGTATTTT
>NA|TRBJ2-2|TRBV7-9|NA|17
CASSPRGSAMNTGELFF
TGTGCCAGCAGCCCCCGGGGGAGCGCCATGAACACCGGGGAGCTGTTTTTT
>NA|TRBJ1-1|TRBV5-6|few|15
CASSLTGRLNTEAFF
TGTGCCAGCAGCTTGACAGGGCGATTGAACACTGAAGCTTTCTTT
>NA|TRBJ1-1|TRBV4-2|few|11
CASSQGPEAFF
TGTGCCAGCAGCCAGGGCCCTGAAGCTTTCTTT
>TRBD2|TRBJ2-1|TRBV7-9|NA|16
CSSSLGERGSYNEQFF
TGTTCCAGCAGCTTAGGGGAGCGGGGCTCCTACAATGAGCAGTTCTTC
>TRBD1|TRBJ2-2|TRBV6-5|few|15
CASRKTGGAGGELFF
TGTGCCAGCAGGAAGACAGGGGGCGCGGGCGGGGAGCTGTTTTTT
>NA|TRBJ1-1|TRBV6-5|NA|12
CASSYSTGRAFF
TGTGCCAGCAGTTACTCAACAGGGCGGGCTTTCTTT
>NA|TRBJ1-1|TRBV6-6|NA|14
CASRDTNEGSEAFF
TGTGCCAGCAGGGATACAAATGAGGGCTCTGAAGCTTTCTTT
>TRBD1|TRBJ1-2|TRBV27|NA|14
CASSLSTGGYGYTF
TGTGCCAGCAGTTTATCGACAGGGGGCTATGGCTACACCTTC
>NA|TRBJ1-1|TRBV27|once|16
CASSYTPQQGWTEAFF
TGTGCCAGCAGTTACACCCCCCAACAGGGTTGGACTGAAGCTTTCTTT
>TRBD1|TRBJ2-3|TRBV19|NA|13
CASGQGALDTQYF
TGTGCCAGTGGACAGGGGGCCTTAGATACGCAGTATTTT
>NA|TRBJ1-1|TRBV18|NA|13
CASLQGQNTEAFF
TGTGCCAGCTTACAGGGCCAGAACACTGAAGCTTTCTTT
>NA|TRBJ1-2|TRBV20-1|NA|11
CAGRTLYGYTF
TGCGCGGGGAGGACGCTCTATGGCTACACCTTC
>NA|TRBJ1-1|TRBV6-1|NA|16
CASSGGTRARGTEAFF
TGTGCCAGCAGTGGAGGGACCCGCGCTCGGGGGACTGAAGCTTTCTTT
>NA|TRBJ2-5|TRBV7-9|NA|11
CASSLLETQYF
TGTGCCAGCAGCTTACTCGAGACCCAGTACTTC
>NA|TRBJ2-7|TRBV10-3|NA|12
CAIRQGIYEQYF
TGTGCCATCAGACAGGGCATTTACGAGCAGTACTTC
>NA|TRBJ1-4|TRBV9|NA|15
CASSVAARADEKLFF
TGTGCCAGCAGCGTAGCGGCGAGAGCGGATGAAAAACTGTTTTTT
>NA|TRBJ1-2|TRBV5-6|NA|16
CASSLVGGGGNYGYTF
TGTGCCAGCAGCTTGGTGGGCGGGGGCGGAAACTATGGCTACACCTTC
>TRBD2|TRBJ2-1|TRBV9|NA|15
CASSVVSSGGEEQFF
TGTGCCAGCAGCGTAGTGTCTAGCGGGGGGGAGGAGCAGTTCTTC
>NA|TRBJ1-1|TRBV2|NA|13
CASGQSRGSEAFF
TGTGCCAGCGGCCAATCCCGGGGGAGTGAAGCTTTCTTT
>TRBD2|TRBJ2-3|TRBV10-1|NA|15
CASSGSGGASDTQYF
TGCGCCAGCAGTGGGAGCGGGGGGGCGTCAGATACGCAGTATTTT
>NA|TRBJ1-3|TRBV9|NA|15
CASSPTFSSGNTIYF
TGTGCCAGCAGCCCCACATTTTCCTCTGGAAACACCATATATTTT
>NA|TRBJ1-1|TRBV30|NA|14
CAWRTRQVNTEAFF
TGTGCCTGGAGGACAAGGCAGGTTAACACTGAAGCTTTCTTT
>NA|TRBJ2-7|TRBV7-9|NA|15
CASSPRDSGAYEQYF
TGTGCCAGCAGCCCCAGGGATAGTGGGGCCTACGAGCAGTACTTC
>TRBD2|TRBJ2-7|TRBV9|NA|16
CASSVEVLAGTREQYF
TGTGCCAGCAGCGTAGAAGTTCTAGCGGGGACGAGGGAGCAGTACTTC
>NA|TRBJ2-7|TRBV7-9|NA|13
CASSLDGSVEQYF
TGTGCCAGCAGCCTAGACGGTTCGGTCGAGCAGTACTTC